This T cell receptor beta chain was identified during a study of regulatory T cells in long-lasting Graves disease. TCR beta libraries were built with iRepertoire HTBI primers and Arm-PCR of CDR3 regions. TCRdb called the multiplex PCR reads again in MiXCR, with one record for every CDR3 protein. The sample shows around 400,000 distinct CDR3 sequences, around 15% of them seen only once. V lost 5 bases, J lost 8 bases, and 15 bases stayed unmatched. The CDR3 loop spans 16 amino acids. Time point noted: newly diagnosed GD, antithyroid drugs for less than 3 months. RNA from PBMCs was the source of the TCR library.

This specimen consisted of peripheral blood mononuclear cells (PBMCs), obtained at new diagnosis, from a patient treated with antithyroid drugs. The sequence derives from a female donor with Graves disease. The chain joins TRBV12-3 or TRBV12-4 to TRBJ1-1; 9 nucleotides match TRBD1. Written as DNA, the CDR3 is TGTGCCAGCAGTCCATACCTAGCCGGGACAGGGAGAGAAGCTTTCTTT. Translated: CASSPYLAGTGREAFF.